The text below deals with one TCR beta chain. This specimen belongs to a study of PD-1 blockade in classical Hodgkin lymphoma. Profiled with immunoSEQ multiplex PCR; TCRdb holds only in-frame clones, not every one. This table holds about 35,000 clones, 80% to 95% found once. CDR1 is MNHNY and CDR2 is SVGAGI in the germline V gene (reference sequence). V lost 6 bases to trimming and J lost 4 bases, with 21 bases between them. This CDR3 comprises 16 residues. Every patient had relapsed following autologous stem cell transplantation, and cohorts differed in brentuximab vedotin exposure. Starting with thawed PBMCs, CD4+ T cells were purified by magnetic negative selection.

The rearrangement joins TRBV6-6 to TRBJ1-2; D might be TRBD1 (6 bases). This clonotype was obtained from a human donor with classical Hodgkin lymphoma. This specimen was CD4+ T cells from blood, taken at baseline. CDR3 loop: CASRSAPGPGAYGYTF. CDR3 in DNA: TGTGCCAGCAGGTCCGCCCCGGGACCGGGGGCCTATGGCTACACCTTC.